Listed below are T cell receptor beta chains from one sample, sequenced in a study of T-cell reconstitution after alpha-beta-depleted transplantation in children. TCRdb reanalysed the PCR reads using MiXCR and keeps one entry per CDR3 protein. The repertoire consists of some 490,000 distinct CDR3 sequences, with approximately 12% occurring once and the leading ten covering about 5%. The sequencing here drew on PBMCs from the stem cell graft donor, taken from the stem cell graft. Every receptor here comes from a human donor who donated a stem cell graft to a child with combined immunodeficiency. The CDR3 runs from the conserved cysteine through the conserved F or W. D genes are given only for firm matches. Size is omitted from some rows. Given values are once, few, many or a class for expanded clones.

>TRBJ1-1|NA|14|TRBV7-2|NA
CASSLSVTHTEAFF
TGTGCCAGCAGCTTGTCTGTGACGCACACTGAAGCTTTCTTT
>TRBJ2-1|NA|13|TRBV24-1|many
CATSDDRINEQFF
TGTGCCACCAGTGACGACAGGATTAATGAGCAGTTCTTC
>TRBJ2-1|TRBD2|18|TRBV7-2|NA
CASSYGLAGVSPYNEQFF
TGTGCCAGCAGCTATGGACTAGCGGGGGTATCCCCCTACAATGAGCAGTTCTTC
>TRBJ1-2|NA|12|TRBV4-3|NA
CASSRVGHGYTF
TGCGCCAGCAGCCGAGTAGGGCATGGCTACACCTTC
>TRBJ2-2|NA|13|TRBV5-6|few
CASSFGIAGELFF
TGTGCCAGCAGCTTCGGGATTGCCGGGGAGCTGTTTTTT
>TRBJ2-5|NA|15|TRBV18|NA
CASSLTRRGQETQYF
TGTGCCAGCTCACTTACCCGGAGGGGCCAAGAGACCCAGTACTTC
>TRBJ1-6|NA|13|TRBV6-1|NA
CASTVGQLSPLHF
TGTGCCAGCACCGTAGGACAGCTCTCACCCCTCCACTTT
>TRBJ2-7|NA|14|TRBV12-3/TRBV12-4|few
CASSPSGHSYEQYF
TGTGCCAGCTCACCCTCGGGACACTCCTACGAGCAGTACTTC
>TRBJ2-5|NA|12|TRBV12-5|few
CASGFEEETQYF
TGTGCTAGTGGTTTTGAGGAAGAGACCCAGTACTTC
>TRBJ2-2|NA|14|TRBV5-1|few
CASSFVENTGELFF
TGCGCCAGCAGTTTTGTCGAGAACACCGGGGAGCTGTTTTTT
>TRBJ2-4|TRBD2|15|TRBV7-9|NA
CASSLLSAGGNIQYF
TGTGCCAGCAGCTTACTTAGCGCGGGGGGAAACATTCAGTACTTC
>TRBJ1-5|TRBD1|12|TRBV29-1|few
CSVGTGVQPQHF
TGCAGCGTTGGGACAGGGGTCCAGCCCCAGCATTTT
>TRBJ2-5|NA|15|TRBV9|NA
CASSPKGVRQETQYF
TGTGCCAGCAGCCCAAAGGGGGTTAGGCAAGAGACCCAGTACTTC
>TRBJ2-1|NA|16|TRBV5-1|few
CASSLGPSELYNEQFF
TGCGCCAGCAGCTTGGGACCTAGCGAACTCTACAATGAGCAGTTCTTC
>TRBJ2-3|TRBD2|20|TRBV27|few
CASSRVYGASGGLIADTQYF
TGTGCCAGCAGCCGTGTCTATGGGGCTAGCGGGGGCCTAATCGCAGATACGCAGTATTTT
>TRBJ2-1|TRBD1|14|TRBV20-1|NA
CSASRDRGYNEQFF
TGCAGTGCTAGTCGGGACAGGGGATACAATGAGCAGTTCTTC
>TRBJ1-1|NA|15|TRBV7-2|NA
CASSLVRVENTEAFF
TGTGCCAGCAGCTTAGTCAGGGTAGAGAACACTGAAGCTTTCTTT
>TRBJ2-5|TRBD1|14|TRBV2|many
CASSRDRGQETQYF
TGTGCCAGCAGCCGGGACAGGGGGCAAGAGACCCAGTACTTC
>TRBJ1-6|NA|15|TRBV7-9|few
CASSPVQGRNSPLHF
TGTGCCAGCAGCCCCGTGCAGGGGCGCAATTCACCCCTCCACTTT
>TRBJ1-2|NA|15|TRBV6-1|NA
CASSRELGLERGYTF
TGTGCCAGCAGTCGCGAACTAGGATTGGAGAGAGGCTACACCTTC
>TRBJ2-1|TRBD1|12|TRBV20-1|many
CSGGQTNNEQFF
TGCAGTGGGGGACAGACTAACAATGAGCAGTTCTTC
>TRBJ2-3|NA|13|TRBV12-3/TRBV12-4|many
CASCFSVTDTQYF
TGTGCCAGCTGCTTTTCTGTGACAGATACGCAGTATTTT
>TRBJ2-3|NA|16|TRBV5-1|few
CASSLAGFSYTDTQYF
TGCGCCAGCAGCTTGGCAGGTTTCTCGTACACAGATACGCAGTATTTT
>TRBJ2-3|NA|15|TRBV6-1|NA
CASSRGALGTDTQYF
TGTGCCAGCAGCCGAGGGGCCCTCGGCACAGATACGCAGTATTTT
>TRBJ1-4|NA|15|TRBV6-5|NA
CASSYESGQLSKLFF
TGTGCCAGCAGTTACGAGTCAGGGCAACTCTCTAAACTGTTTTTT
>TRBJ1-5|NA|14|TRBV5-6|NA
CASTLGIGNQPQHF
TGTGCCAGCACCCTCGGGATAGGCAATCAGCCCCAGCATTTT
>TRBJ2-5|TRBD1|14|TRBV28|NA
CASSLLGTGETQYF
TGTGCCAGCAGTTTACTCGGGACAGGAGAGACCCAGTACTTC
>TRBJ1-1|TRBD1|14|TRBV12-3/TRBV12-4|NA
CASRQGTAVTEAFF
TGTGCCAGCAGACAGGGGACAGCAGTGACTGAAGCTTTCTTT
>TRBJ1-1|TRBD1|15|TRBV5-1|many
CASSWGQGRLSEAFF
TGCGCCAGCAGCTGGGGACAGGGGAGGCTCTCTGAAGCTTTCTTT
>TRBJ2-3|NA|15|TRBV11-3|many
CASSFRGSSTDTQYF
TGTGCCAGCAGCTTTCGGGGTTCCTCCACAGATACGCAGTATTTT
>TRBJ1-1|NA|14|TRBV7-2|NA
CASSLAVRGTEAFF
TGTGCCAGCAGCTTAGCGGTACGGGGGACTGAAGCTTTCTTT
>TRBJ2-3|NA|13|TRBV20-1|few
CSLGLTSTDTQYF
TGCAGCCTCGGTCTGACTAGCACAGATACGCAGTATTTT
>TRBJ2-5|NA|17|TRBV27|few
CASSLLRGGAGQETQYF
TGTGCCAGCAGTTTATTGAGGGGGGGCGCAGGGCAAGAGACCCAGTACTTC
>TRBJ2-1|TRBD2|19|TRBV12-3/TRBV12-4|NA
CASSFSVAGGPMPYNEQFF
TGTGCCAGCAGTTTCTCGGTAGCGGGGGGGCCTATGCCCTACAATGAGCAGTTCTTC
>TRBJ2-7|NA|12|TRBV30|NA
CAWSVPGFEQYF
TGTGCCTGGAGTGTACCGGGGTTCGAGCAGTACTTC
>TRBJ2-5|TRBD2|17|TRBV5-6|many
CASSLYDASGTGETQYF
TGTGCCAGCAGCTTGTATGATGCTAGCGGGACTGGGGAGACCCAGTACTTC
>TRBJ1-1|NA|15|TRBV5-1|NA
CASSPPATSMTEAFF
TGCGCCAGCAGCCCACCAGCAACTAGTATGACTGAAGCTTTCTTT
>TRBJ2-1|TRBD2|15|TRBV27|NA
CASTETGLADNEQFF
TGTGCCAGCACCGAAACCGGCCTAGCGGACAATGAGCAGTTCTTC
>TRBJ2-2|TRBD1|14|TRBV15|many
CATGQDLNTGELFF
TGTGCCACCGGACAGGACTTGAACACCGGGGAGCTGTTTTTT
>TRBJ1-2|TRBD1|14|TRBV3-1|NA
CARWSRDSSIGYTF
TGTGCCAGGTGGTCCCGGGACAGTAGTATTGGCTACACCTTC
>TRBJ1-1|NA|16|TRBV15|NA
CATSRDLPRAVPEAFF
TGTGCCACCAGCAGAGATCTACCGAGGGCTGTACCTGAAGCTTTCTTT
>TRBJ1-6|TRBD1|16|TRBV9|NA
CASSATTGSRYSPLHF
TGTGCCAGCAGCGCCACGACAGGGTCTAGGTATTCACCCCTCCACTTT
>TRBJ2-1|TRBD1|16|TRBV5-1|NA
CASSLVLDRTYNVQFF
TGCGCCAGCAGCTTGGTCCTGGACAGGACATACAATGTGCAGTTCTTC
>TRBJ2-4|NA|17|TRBV4-2|NA
CASSQETEGLAKNIQYF
TGTGCCAGCAGCCAAGAAACTGAGGGGCTAGCCAAAAACATTCAGTACTTC
>TRBJ1-1|TRBD1|11|TRBV20-1|NA
CSAAGGSEAFF
TGCAGTGCGGCAGGGGGGAGTGAAGCTTTCTTT
>TRBJ2-1|TRBD1|14|TRBV12-3/TRBV12-4|many
CASSPRQGAVGQFF
TGTGCCAGCAGTCCACGACAGGGGGCGGTTGGGCAGTTCTTC
>TRBJ2-7|NA|15|TRBV6-2/TRBV6-3|NA
CASSYGVLRVDEQYF
TGTGCCAGCAGTTACGGTGTCCTGAGGGTGGACGAGCAGTACTTC
>TRBJ2-1|NA|15|TRBV5-1|many
CASSLFAKVHDEQFF
TGCGCCAGCAGCTTGTTTGCCAAAGTTCACGATGAGCAGTTCTTC
>TRBJ1-1|NA|15|TRBV12-3/TRBV12-4|few
CASNLMGGINTEAFF
TGTGCCAGCAACCTAATGGGGGGGATTAACACTGAAGCTTTCTTT
>TRBJ2-1|TRBD2|20|TRBV9|few
CASSDPPWVAGGGTYNEQFF
TGTGCCAGCAGCGACCCCCCCTGGGTAGCGGGAGGGGGCACCTACAATGAGCAGTTCTTC
>TRBJ2-2|NA|14|TRBV11-2|once
CASITALGTGELFF
TGTGCCAGCATCACGGCCCTTGGGACCGGGGAGCTGTTTTTT
>TRBJ2-1|TRBD2|15|TRBV7-2|many
CASRIAGPGGNEQFF
TGTGCCAGCAGGATAGCGGGGCCGGGGGGTAATGAGCAGTTCTTC
>TRBJ2-7|TRBD2|16|TRBV4-2|few
CAISPGLAESSYEQYF
TGTGCCATCAGCCCCGGGCTAGCGGAAAGCTCCTACGAGCAGTACTTC